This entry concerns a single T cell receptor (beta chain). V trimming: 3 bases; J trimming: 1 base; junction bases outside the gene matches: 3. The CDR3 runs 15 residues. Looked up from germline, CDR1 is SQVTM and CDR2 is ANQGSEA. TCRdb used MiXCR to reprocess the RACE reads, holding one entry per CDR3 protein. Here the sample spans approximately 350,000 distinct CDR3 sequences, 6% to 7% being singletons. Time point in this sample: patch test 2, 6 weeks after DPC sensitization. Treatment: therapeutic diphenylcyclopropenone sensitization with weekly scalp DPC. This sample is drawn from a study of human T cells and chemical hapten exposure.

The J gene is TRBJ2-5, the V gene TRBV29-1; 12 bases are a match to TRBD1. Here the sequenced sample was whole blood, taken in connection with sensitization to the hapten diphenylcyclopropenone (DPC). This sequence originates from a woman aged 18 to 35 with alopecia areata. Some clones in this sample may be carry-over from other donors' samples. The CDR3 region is CSVEGTGGLQETQYF. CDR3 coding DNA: TGCAGCGTTGAGGGGACAGGGGGCCTCCAAGAGACCCAGTACTTC.